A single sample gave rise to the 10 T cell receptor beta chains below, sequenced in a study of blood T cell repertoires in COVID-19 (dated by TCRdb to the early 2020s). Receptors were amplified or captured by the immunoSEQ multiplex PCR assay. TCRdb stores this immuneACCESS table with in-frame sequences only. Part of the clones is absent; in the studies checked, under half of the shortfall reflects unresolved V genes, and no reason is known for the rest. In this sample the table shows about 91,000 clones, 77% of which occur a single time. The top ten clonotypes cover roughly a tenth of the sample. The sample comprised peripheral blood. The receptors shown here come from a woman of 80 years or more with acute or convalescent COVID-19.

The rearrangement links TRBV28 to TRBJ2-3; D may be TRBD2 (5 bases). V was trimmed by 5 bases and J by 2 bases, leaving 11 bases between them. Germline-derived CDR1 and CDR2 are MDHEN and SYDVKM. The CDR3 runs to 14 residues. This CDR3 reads CASSDGLTTDTQYF. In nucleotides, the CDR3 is TGTGCCAGCAGTGACGGACTGACCACAGATACGCAGTATTTT.

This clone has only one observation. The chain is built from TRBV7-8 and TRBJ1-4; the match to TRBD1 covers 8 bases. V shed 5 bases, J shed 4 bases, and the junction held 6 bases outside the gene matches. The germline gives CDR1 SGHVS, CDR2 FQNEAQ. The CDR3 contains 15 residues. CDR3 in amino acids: CASSVGTGLNEKLFF. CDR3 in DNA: TGTGCCAGCAGCGTCGGGACAGGCCTTAATGAAAAACTGTTTTTT.

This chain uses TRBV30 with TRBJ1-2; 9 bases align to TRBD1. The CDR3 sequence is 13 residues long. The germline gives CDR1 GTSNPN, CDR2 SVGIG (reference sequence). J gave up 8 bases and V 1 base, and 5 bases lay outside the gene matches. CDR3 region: CAWSADRGGGYTF. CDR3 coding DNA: TGTGCCTGGAGTGCGGACAGGGGAGGGGGCTACACCTTC.

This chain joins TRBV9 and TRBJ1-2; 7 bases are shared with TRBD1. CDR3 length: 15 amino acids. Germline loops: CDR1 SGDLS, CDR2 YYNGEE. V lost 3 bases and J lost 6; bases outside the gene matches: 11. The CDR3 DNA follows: TGTGCCAGCAGCGGCGATGTGACAGGGTATCATGGCTACACCTTC. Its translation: CASSGDVTGYHGYTF.

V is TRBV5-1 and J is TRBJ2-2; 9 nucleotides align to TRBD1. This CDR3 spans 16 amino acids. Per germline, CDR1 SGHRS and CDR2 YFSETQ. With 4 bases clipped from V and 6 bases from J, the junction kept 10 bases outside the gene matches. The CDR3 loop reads CASSAGWTGEAGELFF. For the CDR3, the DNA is TGCGCCAGCAGCGCGGGCTGGACAGGGGAGGCCGGGGAGCTGTTTTTT.

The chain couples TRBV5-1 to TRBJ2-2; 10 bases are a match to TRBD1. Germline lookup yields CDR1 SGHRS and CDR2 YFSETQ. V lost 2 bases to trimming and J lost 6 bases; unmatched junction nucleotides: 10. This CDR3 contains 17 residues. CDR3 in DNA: TGCGCCAGCAGCTTCCGTCCCCCCGGGACAGGGGCCGGGGAGCTGTTTTTT. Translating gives CASSFRPPGTGAGELFF.

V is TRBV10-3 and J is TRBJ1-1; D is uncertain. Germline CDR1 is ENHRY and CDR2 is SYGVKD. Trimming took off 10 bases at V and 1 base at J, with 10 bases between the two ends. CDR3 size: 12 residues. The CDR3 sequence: CASGPENTEAFF. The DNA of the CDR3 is TGTGCCAGCGGGCCCGAGAACACTGAAGCTTTCTTT.

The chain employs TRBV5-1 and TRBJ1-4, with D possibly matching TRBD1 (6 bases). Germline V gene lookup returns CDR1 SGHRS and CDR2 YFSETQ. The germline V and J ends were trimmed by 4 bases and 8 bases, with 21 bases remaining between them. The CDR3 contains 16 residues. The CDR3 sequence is CASSVAAGAIREKLFF. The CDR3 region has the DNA TGCGCCAGCAGCGTCGCCGCAGGGGCCATTAGAGAAAAACTGTTTTTT.

Here the CDR3 DNA reads TGTGCCAGCAGCTTAGAGGCTAGCGGGAGCCACGAGCAGTACTTC. Its protein is CASSLEASGSHEQYF. The chain uses TRBV7-2 and TRBJ2-7; 10 positions agree with TRBD2. Germline CDR1 reads SGHTA; CDR2 reads FQGNSA. The CDR3 length is 15 residues. V was clipped by 1 base and J by 5 bases; unmatched bases: 5.

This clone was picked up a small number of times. The CDR3 region is CASSQAGSTSYEQYF. The CDR3 DNA reads TGTGCCAGCAGCCAAGCGGGTTCCACTTCCTACGAGCAGTACTTC. This sequence joins TRBV3-1 (or the pseudogene TRBV3-2) and TRBJ2-7, with D unclear. The CDR3 contains 15 residues. Germline-derived CDR1 and CDR2 are LGHDT and YNNKEL (reference sequence). V dropped 1 base and J dropped 1 base, with 11 bases sitting between them.